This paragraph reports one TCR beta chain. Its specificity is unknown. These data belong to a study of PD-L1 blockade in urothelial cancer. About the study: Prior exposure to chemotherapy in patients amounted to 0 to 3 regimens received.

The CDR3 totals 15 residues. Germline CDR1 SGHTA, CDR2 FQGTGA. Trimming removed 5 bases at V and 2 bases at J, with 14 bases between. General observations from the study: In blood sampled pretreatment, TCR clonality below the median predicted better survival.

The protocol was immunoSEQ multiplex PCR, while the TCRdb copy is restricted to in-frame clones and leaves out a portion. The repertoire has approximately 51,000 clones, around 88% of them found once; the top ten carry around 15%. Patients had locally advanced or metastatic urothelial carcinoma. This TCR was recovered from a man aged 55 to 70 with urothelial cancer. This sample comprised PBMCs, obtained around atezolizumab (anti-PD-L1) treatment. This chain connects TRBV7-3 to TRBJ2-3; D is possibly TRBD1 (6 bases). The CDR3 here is CASSPDRRVTDTQYF. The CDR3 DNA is TGTGCCAGCAGCCCAGACAGGCGGGTCACAGATACGCAGTATTTT.